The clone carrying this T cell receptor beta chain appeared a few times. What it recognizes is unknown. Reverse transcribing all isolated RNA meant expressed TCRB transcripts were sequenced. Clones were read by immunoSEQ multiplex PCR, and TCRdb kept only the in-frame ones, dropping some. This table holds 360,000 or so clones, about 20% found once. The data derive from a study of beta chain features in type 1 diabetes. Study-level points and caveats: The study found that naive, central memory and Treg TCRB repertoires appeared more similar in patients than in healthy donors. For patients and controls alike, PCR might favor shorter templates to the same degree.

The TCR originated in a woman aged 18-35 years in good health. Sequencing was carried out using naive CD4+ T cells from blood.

DNA for the CDR3: TGCGCCAGCAGCTTGACGGGGATCTACAATGAGCAGTTCTTC. Translating gives CASSLTGIYNEQFF. The rearrangement links TRBV5-1 to TRBJ2-1, with TRBD2 as a possible D gene (5 bases). This CDR3 has 14 residues. Germline CDR1 and CDR2: SGHRS and YFSETQ. V lost 1 base to trimming and J lost 3 bases, with 8 bases between them.